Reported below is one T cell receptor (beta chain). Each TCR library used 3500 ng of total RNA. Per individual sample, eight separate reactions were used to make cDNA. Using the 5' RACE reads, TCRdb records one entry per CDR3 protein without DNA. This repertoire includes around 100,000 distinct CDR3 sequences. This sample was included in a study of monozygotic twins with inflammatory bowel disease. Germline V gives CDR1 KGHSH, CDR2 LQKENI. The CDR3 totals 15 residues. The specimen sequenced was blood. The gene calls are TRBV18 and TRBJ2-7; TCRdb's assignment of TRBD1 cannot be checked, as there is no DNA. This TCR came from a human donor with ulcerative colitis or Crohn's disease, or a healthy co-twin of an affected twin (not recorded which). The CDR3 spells CASPWPGTLAYEQYF. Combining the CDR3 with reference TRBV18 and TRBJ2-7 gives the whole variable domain NAGVMQNPRHLVRRRGQEARLRCSPMKGHSHVYWYRQLPEEGLKFMVYLQKENIIDESGMPKERFSAEFPKEGPSILRIQQVVRGDSAAYFCASPWPGTLAYEQYFGPGTRLTVT.